This T cell receptor beta chain was found in a study of shared clonotypes between healthy human individuals. Template for every sorted-subset replicate PCR totaled about 200 ng DNA, about 30,000 T cell genomes. Some clones are missing from TCRdb's copy, which holds only in-frame ones; the method was immunoSEQ multiplex PCR. The sample holds 2 million to 2.5 million clones, under 95% seen once. This clone appeared once. There are 15 residues in the CDR3. Germline CDR1 SGHRS, CDR2 YFSETQ. Trimming removed 3 bases at V and 1 base at J, with 14 bases between. Sequenced input: naive CD4+ T cells from PBMCs. The sample's subset: CD45RA+ positively selected. The TCR sequence derives from a man younger than 35 in good health. Some clones in this sample may be carry-over from other donors' samples. This chain uses TRBV5-1 with TRBJ2-7, with D perhaps matching TRBD1 or TRBD2 (5 bases each). DNA of the CDR3: TGCGCCAGCAGCTCTGGCCCGGGACCGTCCTACGAGCAGTACTTC. Amino acids: CASSSGPGPSYEQYF.